These T cell receptor beta chains were read from a single sample in a study of blood T cell repertoires in COVID-19. Profiled with immunoSEQ multiplex PCR; TCRdb holds only in-frame clones, not every one. The table records about 320,000 clones, roughly 90% of them present only once. What was sequenced was peripheral blood. The receptors were sampled from a man in his late teens or twenties who had recovered from COVID-19. CDR3s include the opening cysteine and the closing phenylalanine or tryptophan. Fields, in order: CDR3 length, J gene, V gene, clone size, D gene, CDR3 protein, CDR3 DNA. D genes are given only for firm matches. A clone size is listed for some rows: how often the clone was seen (once, few, many), or a class if it is expanded.

>15|TRBJ2-7|TRBV19|.|.
CASSIASGSYYEQYF
TGTGCCAGTAGTATAGCCTCAGGCAGCTACTACGAGCAGTACTTC
>16|TRBJ1-4|TRBV9|.|.
CASSREAGRGEEKLFF
TGTGCCAGCAGCCGAGAGGCAGGGCGGGGGGAAGAAAAACTGTTTTTT
>17|TRBJ2-1|TRBV18|.|.
CASSPRTSAYNYNEQFF
TGTGCCAGCTCACCACGGACTTCCGCTTACAACTACAATGAGCAGTTCTTC
>14|TRBJ1-1|TRBV2|once|.
CASSSSEGNTEAFF
TGTGCCAGCAGTTCTTCAGAGGGGAACACTGAAGCTTTCTTT
>17|TRBJ2-1|TRBV9|.|TRBD2
CASSVGEREGSYNEQFF
TGTGCCAGCAGCGTAGGGGAGCGGGAAGGCTCCTACAATGAGCAGTTCTTC
>15|TRBJ1-2|TRBV11-1|.|TRBD1
CASSPDRGLVYGYTF
TGTGCCAGCAGCCCAGACAGGGGATTGGTCTATGGCTACACCTTC
>15|TRBJ1-2|TRBV9|.|.
CASSVVSSGGYGYTF
TGTGCCAGCAGCGTAGTGAGCTCCGGGGGCTATGGCTACACCTTC
>16|TRBJ2-3|TRBV7-8|.|TRBD1
CASSLATGLRGDTQYF
TGTGCCAGCAGCTTAGCGACAGGGTTGAGGGGAGATACGCAGTATTTT
>11|TRBJ2-7|TRBV18|.|.
CASSRGDEQYF
TGTGCCAGCTCCCGCGGAGACGAGCAGTACTTC
>16|TRBJ2-2|TRBV18|.|TRBD1
CASSLQGRANTGELFF
TGTGCCAGCTCATTACAGGGGCGGGCGAACACCGGGGAGCTGTTTTTT
>14|TRBJ1-1|TRBV19|.|TRBD1
CASSIQQGGTEAFF
TGTGCCAGTAGTATTCAACAGGGGGGCACTGAAGCTTTCTTT
>15|TRBJ1-4|TRBV6-5|.|.
CASSQTGSTNEKLFF
TGTGCCAGCTCTCAAACGGGATCAACTAATGAAAAACTGTTTTTT
>13|TRBJ2-2|TRBV19|.|.
CASTQGPTGELFF
TGTGCCAGTACTCAGGGTCCTACCGGGGAGCTGTTTTTT
>17|TRBJ2-3|TRBV7-3|.|TRBD1
CASSLTFGGQGADTQYF
TGTGCCAGCAGCTTAACGTTCGGGGGACAGGGGGCTGATACGCAGTATTTT
>18|TRBJ1-5|TRBV6-1|.|.
CASSEARVRALGNQPQHF
TGTGCCAGCAGTGAAGCGCGAGTCAGGGCCCTTGGCAATCAGCCCCAGCATTTT
>14|TRBJ1-1|TRBV7-9|.|TRBD1
CASIPGGSGTEAFF
TGTGCCAGCATTCCAGGGGGCTCGGGCACTGAAGCTTTCTTT
>15|TRBJ2-7|TRBV3-1/TRBV3-2|.|.
CASSQDQSGTYEQYF
TGTGCCAGCAGCCAAGATCAAAGCGGTACCTACGAGCAGTACTTC
>14|TRBJ1-6|TRBV18|.|TRBD1
CASSRTGINSPLHF
TGTGCCAGCTCGCGGACAGGGATCAATTCACCCCTCCACTTT
>15|TRBJ1-1|TRBV7-9|.|.
CASSSPGGLNTEAFF
TGTGCCAGCAGCTCCCCCGGGGGTCTGAACACTGAAGCTTTCTTT
>14|TRBJ2-1|TRBV6-5|.|.
CASSYGVQDNEQFF
TGTGCCAGCAGTTACGGAGTACAGGACAATGAGCAGTTCTTC
>16|TRBJ1-6|TRBV5-4|few|TRBD1
CASSLTGQGVSSPLHF
TGTGCCAGCAGCTTGACCGGACAGGGAGTGAGTTCACCCCTCCACTTT
>15|TRBJ2-3|TRBV5-1|.|TRBD2
CASSLRGSTTDTQYF
TGCGCCAGCAGCTTGCGCGGGAGTACCACAGATACGCAGTATTTT
>15|TRBJ1-5|TRBV4-3|.|.
CASSQETGGNQPQHF
TGCGCCAGCAGCCAAGAAACGGGGGGAAATCAGCCCCAGCATTTT
>14|TRBJ2-5|TRBV5-6|.|TRBD1
CASSYDRGLETQYF
TGTGCCAGCAGCTATGACAGGGGGCTGGAGACCCAGTACTTC
>15|TRBJ1-2|TRBV4-1|.|TRBD1
CASSPTGGAGYGYTF
TGCGCCAGCAGTCCTACAGGGGGCGCTGGCTATGGCTACACCTTC
>16|TRBJ1-2|TRBV7-8|.|.
CASSPRDIRPNYGYTF
TGTGCCAGCAGCCCCCGGGACATCCGTCCTAACTATGGCTACACCTTC
>15|TRBJ1-4|TRBV12-5|once|.
CASGLGSLGFEKLFF
TGTGCTAGTGGTTTGGGGTCCTTGGGCTTTGAAAAACTGTTTTTT
>14|TRBJ1-2|TRBV19|few|TRBD1
CASSIGTGPYGYTF
TGTGCCAGTAGTATCGGGACAGGCCCCTATGGCTACACCTTC
>15|TRBJ2-3|TRBV4-3|.|.
CASSQARRGTDTQYF
TGCGCCAGCAGCCAAGCGCGTCGGGGCACAGATACGCAGTATTTT
>17|TRBJ1-1|TRBV25-1|.|TRBD1
CASSEGTGGLLNTEAFF
TGTGCCAGCAGTGAGGGGACAGGGGGCCTTCTAAACACTGAAGCTTTCTTT
>14|TRBJ1-2|TRBV6-5|.|TRBD1
CASSYDRADNGYTF
TGTGCCAGCAGTTATGACAGGGCTGATAATGGCTACACCTTC
>15|TRBJ1-6|TRBV4-1|once|.
CASSQEGQASRPLHF
TGCGCCAGCAGCCAAGAGGGGCAGGCGTCTCGACCCCTCCACTTT
>15|TRBJ1-2|TRBV3-1/TRBV3-2|.|TRBD1
CASSPTGGRDYGYTF
TGTGCCAGCAGCCCGACAGGGGGAAGGGACTATGGCTACACCTTC
>15|TRBJ2-2|TRBV2|once|TRBD2
CASTASGKNTGELFF
TGTGCCAGTACCGCTAGCGGGAAAAACACCGGGGAGCTGTTTTTT
>15|TRBJ1-4|TRBV2|.|.
CASSEITGTDGKLFF
TGTGCCAGCAGTGAGATCACAGGGACCGATGGAAAACTGTTTTTT
>13|TRBJ1-1|TRBV18|.|.
CATSTITNTEAFF
TGTGCCACCAGTACTATTACGAACACTGAAGCTTTCTTT
>16|TRBJ2-3|TRBV5-1|once|.
CASSPAGGGAPDTQYF
TGCGCCAGCAGCCCCGCCGGTGGGGGGGCCCCAGATACGCAGTATTTT
>16|TRBJ1-2|TRBV19|.|.
CASASLEGRGSDGYTF
TGTGCCAGTGCCTCTTTGGAGGGTCGGGGTTCGGATGGCTACACCTTC
>12|TRBJ1-5|TRBV12-3/TRBV12-4|once|.
CASSQGNQPQHF
TGTGCCAGCAGCCAGGGGAATCAGCCCCAGCATTTT
>16|TRBJ2-1|TRBV3-1/TRBV3-2|.|.
CASSPRSRALDNEQFF
TGTGCCAGCAGCCCGAGGAGCAGGGCCCTGGACAATGAGCAGTTCTTC
>16|TRBJ2-4|TRBV19|.|TRBD2
CASSTQTSGVQNIQYF
TGTGCCAGTAGTACTCAAACTAGCGGGGTTCAAAACATTCAGTACTTC
>14|TRBJ2-5|TRBV19|.|.
CASSIAVNQETQYF
TGTGCCAGTAGTATTGCGGTGAACCAAGAGACCCAGTACTTC
>15|TRBJ2-3|TRBV7-2|.|TRBD1
CASSLGQARTDTQYF
TGTGCCAGCAGCCTCGGACAGGCCAGAACTGATACGCAGTATTTT
>15|TRBJ1-2|TRBV2|.|.
CASSALPTAGRGYTF
TGTGCCAGCAGCGCCCTCCCGACGGCGGGGAGGGGCTACACCTTC
>13|TRBJ1-1|TRBV3-1/TRBV3-2|.|.
CASRFHPNTEAFF
TGTGCCAGCAGGTTTCATCCGAACACTGAAGCTTTCTTT
>18|TRBJ1-1|TRBV19|once|TRBD1
CASSIPRGREITNTEAFF
TGTGCCAGTAGTATCCCCAGGGGGCGTGAAATAACGAACACTGAAGCTTTCTTT
>12|TRBJ2-7|TRBV18|.|.
CASSPGGYEQYF
TGTGCCAGCTCACCAGGGGGGTACGAGCAGTACTTC
>13|TRBJ1-2|TRBV18|.|.
CASSPEGGNGYTF
TGTGCCAGCTCACCAGAGGGAGGTAATGGCTACACCTTC
>14|TRBJ1-2|TRBV3-1/TRBV3-2|.|TRBD1
CASSRDSISYGYTF
TGTGCCAGCAGCCGGGACAGCATAAGCTATGGCTACACCTTC
>14|TRBJ1-6|TRBV28|.|TRBD1
CASSPADRDSPLHF
TGTGCCAGCAGTCCCGCGGACAGGGATTCACCCCTCCACTTT
>15|TRBJ1-1|TRBV4-1|.|TRBD1
CASSARQGTNTEAFF
TGCGCCAGCAGCGCGAGACAGGGGACGAACACTGAAGCTTTCTTT
>13|TRBJ1-1|TRBV7-2|.|.
CASSLVMRTEAFF
TGTGCCAGCAGCTTAGTAATGAGGACTGAAGCTTTCTTT
>15|TRBJ1-2|TRBV3-1/TRBV3-2|.|.
CASSQDLAPNYGYTF
TGTGCCAGCAGCCAAGACTTGGCACCTAACTATGGCTACACCTTC